The clone carrying this TCR beta chain was seen only a few times. This may come from a read error, since a much larger clone is one base off. This sample stems from a study of kidney transplant recipient with SARS-CoV-2 infection. The CDR3 contains 16 residues. Germline assignment: CDR1 SGHNT and CDR2 YYREEE (reference sequence). Trimming removed 7 bases at V and 4 bases at J, with 23 bases between. Each CDR3 protein gets one entry after TCRdb re-called the reads with MiXCR. The sample yields roughly 230,000 distinct CDR3 sequences, 29% seen once. The source was a blood sample, collected at baseline and on day 111 from a kidney transplant recipient. The genes are TRBV5-4 and TRBJ1-2; D not certain. This clonotype originated in a male patient between 25 and 40 years old who had COVID-19 and was a kidney transplant recipient. Some of the T cells might come from the graft donor. The CDR3: CASERTVPGKTYGYTF. The DNA of the CDR3 is TGTGCCAGCGAGCGTACCGTACCAGGAAAGACCTATGGCTACACCTTC.